A selection of T cell receptor beta chains follows, all from one sample in a study of T cells in Graves' hyperthyroidism and ophthalmopathy. TCRdb analysed the multiplex PCR reads with MiXCR anew, one entry per CDR3 protein. The table lists under 300,000 distinct CDR3 sequences, around 22% of them singletons. Specimen: blood. Receptors were obtained from a man aged 25-45 years with Graves' ophthalmopathy. Both conserved end residues are part of each CDR3. The D gene is left open where the match is weak. The size entry is marked missing in some rows and otherwise reads once, few, many or a size class.

j_call: TRBJ2-3; clone_size: .; v_call: TRBV11-3; d_call: .; cdr3_aa: CASSTSGIEGDTQYF; cdr3_nt: TGTGCCAGCAGCACCTCAGGGATCGAGGGGGATACGCAGTATTTT
j_call: TRBJ2-1; clone_size: .; v_call: TRBV11-3; d_call: .; cdr3_aa: CASSEGNEQFF; cdr3_nt: TGTGCCAGCAGTGAGGGGAATGAGCAGTTCTTC
j_call: TRBJ2-2; clone_size: .; v_call: TRBV7-2; d_call: .; cdr3_aa: CASHKGFGTGELFF; cdr3_nt: TGTGCCAGCCATAAAGGGTTTGGTACCGGGGAGCTGTTTTTT
j_call: TRBJ2-3; clone_size: .; v_call: TRBV19; d_call: .; cdr3_aa: CASSFQAPGTDTQYF; cdr3_nt: TGTGCCAGTAGTTTTCAGGCACCGGGCACAGATACGCAGTATTTT
j_call: TRBJ2-1; clone_size: .; v_call: TRBV24-1; d_call: .; cdr3_aa: CATSDNRGTPSVEQFF; cdr3_nt: TGTGCCACCAGTGACAATAGGGGGACGCCTTCTGTTGAGCAGTTCTTC
j_call: TRBJ2-2; clone_size: few; v_call: TRBV27; d_call: .; cdr3_aa: CASSLDFDRMNTGELFF; cdr3_nt: TGTGCCAGCAGTTTAGATTTCGACAGGATGAACACCGGGGAGCTGTTTTTT
j_call: TRBJ1-5; clone_size: .; v_call: TRBV28; d_call: .; cdr3_aa: CATTHGGGIGQPQHF; cdr3_nt: TGTGCCACCACCCACGGGGGTGGGATCGGGCAGCCCCAGCATTTT
j_call: TRBJ2-3; clone_size: .; v_call: TRBV19; d_call: .; cdr3_aa: CASRVGVSTDTQYF; cdr3_nt: TGTGCCAGTAGAGTAGGGGTAAGCACAGATACGCAGTATTTT
j_call: TRBJ1-2; clone_size: few; v_call: TRBV10-3; d_call: .; cdr3_aa: CAISVLEYGYTF; cdr3_nt: TGTGCCATCAGTGTACTCGAATATGGCTACACCTTC
j_call: TRBJ1-5; clone_size: .; v_call: TRBV20-1; d_call: .; cdr3_aa: CSASEGPNQPQHF; cdr3_nt: TGCAGTGCTAGCGAAGGGCCCAATCAGCCCCAGCATTTT
j_call: TRBJ2-5; clone_size: few; v_call: TRBV20-1; d_call: .; cdr3_aa: CSAAQMTLTQETQYF; cdr3_nt: TGCAGTGCTGCACAGATGACACTTACTCAAGAGACCCAGTACTTC
j_call: TRBJ1-4; clone_size: .; v_call: TRBV19; d_call: .; cdr3_aa: CASSTVTTNEKLFF; cdr3_nt: TGTGCCAGTAGCACGGTCACAACTAATGAAAAACTGTTTTTT
j_call: TRBJ2-2; clone_size: .; v_call: TRBV5-1; d_call: .; cdr3_aa: CASSLRQAGTSGELFF; cdr3_nt: TGCGCCAGCAGCCTTAGACAGGCCGGGACCTCCGGGGAGCTGTTTTTT
j_call: TRBJ2-5; clone_size: .; v_call: TRBV5-6; d_call: .; cdr3_aa: CASSISATLGETQYF; cdr3_nt: TGTGCCAGCAGCATATCGGCCACCCTGGGAGAGACCCAGTACTTC